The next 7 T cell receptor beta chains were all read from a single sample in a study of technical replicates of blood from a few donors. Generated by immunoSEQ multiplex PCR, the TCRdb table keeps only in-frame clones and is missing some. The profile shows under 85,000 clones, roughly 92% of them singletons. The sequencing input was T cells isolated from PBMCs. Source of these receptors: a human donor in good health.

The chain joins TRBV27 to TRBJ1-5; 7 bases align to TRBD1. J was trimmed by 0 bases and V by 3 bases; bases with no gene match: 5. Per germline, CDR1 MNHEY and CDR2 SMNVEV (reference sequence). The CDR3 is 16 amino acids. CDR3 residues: CASSFTGVGSNQPQHF. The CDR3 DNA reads TGTGCCAGCAGTTTTACAGGGGTGGGTAGCAATCAGCCCCAGCATTTT.

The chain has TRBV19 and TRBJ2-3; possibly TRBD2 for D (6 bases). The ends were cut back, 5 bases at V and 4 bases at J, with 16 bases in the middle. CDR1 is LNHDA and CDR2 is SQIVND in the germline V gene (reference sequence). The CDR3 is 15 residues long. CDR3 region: CASSGRERWADTQYF. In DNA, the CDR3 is TGTGCCAGTAGTGGACGGGAGCGGTGGGCAGATACGCAGTATTTT.

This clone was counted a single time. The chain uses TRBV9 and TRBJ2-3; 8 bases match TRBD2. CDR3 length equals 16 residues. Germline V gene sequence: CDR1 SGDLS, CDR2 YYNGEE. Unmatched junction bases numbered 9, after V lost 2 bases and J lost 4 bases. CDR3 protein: CASSVSLGRAADTQYF. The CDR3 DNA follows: TGTGCCAGCAGCGTTAGTCTCGGGAGGGCAGCAGATACGCAGTATTTT.

CDR3 DNA: TGCGCCAGCAGTCAACAACCGGGACTAGCGGGAGGGCTATATGGGGAATTCACAGATACGCAGTATTTT. This encodes CASSQQPGLAGGLYGEFTDTQYF. The chain has TRBV23-1 and TRBJ2-3; 16 nucleotides match TRBD2. TRBV23-1 is reported as an ORF; its role is uncertain. The trim removed 2 bases at V and 2 bases at J, leaving 19 bases unmatched. The CDR3 totals 23 residues.

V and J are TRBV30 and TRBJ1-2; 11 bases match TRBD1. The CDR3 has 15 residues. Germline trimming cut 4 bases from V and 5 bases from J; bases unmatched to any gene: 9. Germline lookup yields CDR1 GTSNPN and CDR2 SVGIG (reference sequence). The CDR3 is CAWNRDRGNIYGYTF. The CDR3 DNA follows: TGTGCCTGGAATAGGGACAGGGGGAATATTTATGGCTACACCTTC. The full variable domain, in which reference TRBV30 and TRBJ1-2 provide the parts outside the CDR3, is SQTIHQWPATLVQPVGSPLSLECTVEGTSNPNLYWYRQAAGRGLQLLFYSVGIGQISSEVPQNLSASRPQDRQFILSSKKLLLSDSGFYLCAWNRDRGNIYGYTFGSGTRLTVV.

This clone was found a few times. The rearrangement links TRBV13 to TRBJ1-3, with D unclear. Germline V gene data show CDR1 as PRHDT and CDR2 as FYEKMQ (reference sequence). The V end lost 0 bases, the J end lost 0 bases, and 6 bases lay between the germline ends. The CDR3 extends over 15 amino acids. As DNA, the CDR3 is TGTGCCAGCAGCTTAGGGCGTGGCTCTGGAAACACCATATATTTT. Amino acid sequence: CASSLGRGSGNTIYF. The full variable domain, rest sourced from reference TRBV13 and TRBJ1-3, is AAGVIQSPRHLIKEKRETATLKCYPIPRHDTVYWYQQGPGQDPQFLISFYEKMQSDKGSIPDRFSAQQFSDYHSELNMSSLELGDSALYFCASSLGRGSGNTIYFGEGSWLTVV.

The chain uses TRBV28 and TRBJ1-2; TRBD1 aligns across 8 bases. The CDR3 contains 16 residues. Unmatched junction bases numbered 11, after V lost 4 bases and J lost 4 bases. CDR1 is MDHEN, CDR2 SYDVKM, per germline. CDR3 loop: CASSSSGGPYSYGYTF. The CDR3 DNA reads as TGTGCCAGCAGTTCTTCAGGGGGCCCGTATTCCTATGGCTACACCTTC.